Listed below are T cell receptor beta chains from one sample, sequenced in a study of glioma-infiltrating T cells. A single record per CDR3 protein comes from TCRdb applying MiXCR to the multiplex PCR reads. This sample carries more than 9,000 distinct CDR3 sequences, about 30% of them seen once, and the ten largest clones take 35% to 50%. The sample comprised glioma tissue, nonneoplastic brain tissue, or PBMCs (not recorded which). The source of these receptors is a human donor with low-grade glioma or glioblastoma, undergoing nonglioma brain surgery, or in good health (not recorded which). Both conserved end residues are part of each CDR3. D genes are given only for firm matches. The size entry is marked missing in some rows and otherwise reads once, few, many or a size class.

v_gene	abundance	d_gene	j_gene	CDR3nt	CDR3aa
TRBV6-1	-	-	TRBJ2-1	TGTGCCAGCAGGCAGGCATACAATGAGCAGTTCTTC	CASRQAYNEQFF
TRBV5-6	few	-	TRBJ2-1	TGTGCCAGCAGCCCGCGCGCCAGCTACTCCTACAATGAGCAGTTCTTC	CASSPRASYSYNEQFF
TRBV20-1	-	-	TRBJ1-2	-	CSAISQVQYFCASSPGTGNYGYTF
TRBV7-2	-	-	TRBJ2-2	TGTGCCAGCAGCTACAACACCGGGGAGCTGTTTTTT	CASSYNTGELFF
TRBV6-1	many	TRBD2	TRBJ2-7	TGTGCCAGCAGTCCCACCGGGACTAGCAGTTACGAGCAGTACTTC	CASSPTGTSSYEQYF
TRBV28	many	TRBD1	TRBJ1-5	TGTGCCAGCAGTTTAATAGGGACAGGAAGCAATCAGCCCCAGCATTTT	CASSLIGTGSNQPQHF
TRBV24-1	many	TRBD2	TRBJ2-1	TGTGCCACCAGTGACCCGGGACTAGCGGGAGGAGTTAGAAATGAGCAGTTCTTC	CATSDPGLAGGVRNEQFF
TRBV29-1	-	-	TRBJ1-3	TGCAGCGTTGAAGTCGGAAACACCATATATTTT	CSVEVGNTIYF
TRBV5-1	few	-	TRBJ2-1	TGCGCCAGCAGCTCTGGCTCACAGCGTTACAATGAGCAGTTCTTC	CASSSGSQRYNEQFF
TRBV20-1	many	-	TRBJ2-3	TGCAGTGCTAGTCGGACCTATATGGGCACAGATACGCAGTATTTT	CSASRTYMGTDTQYF
TRBV10-3	many	-	TRBJ1-2	TGTGCCATCAGTGAAGGATGGGTCAACTACGGCGGCTACACCTTC	CAISEGWVNYGGYTF
TRBV20-1	many	-	TRBJ2-2	TGCAGTGCTAGAGAGGGGCCCCGAGACACCGGGGAGCTGTTTTTT	CSAREGPRDTGELFF
TRBV2	many	-	TRBJ1-1	TGTGCCAGCACCTCCGTAATGAACACTGAAGCTTTCTTT	CASTSVMNTEAFF
TRBV6-1	medium-sized	-	TRBJ1-1	TGTGCCACCCGGGGAGGGAACACTGAAGCTTTCTTT	CATRGGNTEAFF
TRBV28	many	-	TRBJ1-1	TGTGCCAGCAGTTTTTGGGGGGCGAGCACTGAAGCTTTCTTT	CASSFWGASTEAFF
TRBV11-2	few	-	TRBJ2-5	TGTGCCAGCAGCCCCATAGTTTCGGAGACCCAGTACTTC	CASSPIVSETQYF
TRBV6-4	-	-	TRBJ2-3	TGTGCCAGCAAGCGGACCACAGATACGCAGTATTTT	CASKRTTDTQYF
TRBV20-1	medium-sized	-	TRBJ2-7	TGCAGTGCTAGAGATCGTACGGGGTCCCACGAGCAGTACTTC	CSARDRTGSHEQYF
TRBV29-1	medium-sized	-	TRBJ1-2	TGCAGCGTTAAGACAGATTCGAATGGCTACACCTTC	CSVKTDSNGYTF
TRBV20-1	many	-	TRBJ2-3	TGCAGTGCTAACCAGTACAGGGTAATAGATACGCAGTATTTT	CSANQYRVIDTQYF
TRBV25-1	medium-sized	TRBD2	TRBJ2-1	TGTGCCAGCAGTGAATCGGGACTAGCGGACAATGAGCAGTTCTTC	CASSESGLADNEQFF
TRBV20-1	many	-	TRBJ1-1	TGCAGTGCTAGGTTACAGGGCACTGAAGCTTTCTTT	CSARLQGTEAFF
TRBV5-1	-	-	TRBJ2-1	TGCGCCAGCAGCTTGGGGTTCCGGGACATCCAATACAATGAGCAGTTCTTC	CASSLGFRDIQYNEQFF
TRBV20-1	many	-	TRBJ1-3	TGCAGTGCTAGTGTTAGAAACACCATATATTTT	CSASVRNTIYF
TRBV20-1	many	TRBD1	TRBJ2-7	TGCAGTGCAGCCGCGACAGGGGGGTACGAGCAGTACTTC	CSAAATGGYEQYF
TRBV3-1	few	-	TRBJ2-3	TGTGCCAGCAGCCTTGGTGGGCCAGATACGCAGTATTTT	CASSLGGPDTQYF
TRBV25-1	-	-	TRBJ2-7	TGTGCCAGCAGTGAATTGGCTTCCTGCGAGCAGTACTTC	CASSELASCEQYF
TRBV6-1	many	-	TRBJ2-3	TGTGCCAGCTCCGGGGTGAGGGGTACGCAGTATTTT	CASSGVRGTQYF
TRBV11-2	-	-	TRBJ1-5	TGTGCCAGCAGCTTCTACAGCAATCAGCCCCTGCATTTT	CASSFYSNQPLHF
TRBV20-1	medium-sized	-	TRBJ1-5	TGCAGTGGAGGGGTGAGCAATCAGCCCCAGCATTTT	CSGGVSNQPQHF
TRBV3-1	many	-	TRBJ2-1	TGTGCCAGCAGCCTCGGTGAAATTCAATACAATGAGCAGTTCTTC	CASSLGEIQYNEQFF
TRBV20-1	many	-	TRBJ1-1	TGCAGTGCTAGAGACGCTGGGGGGGTTCCTGAAGCTTTCTTT	CSARDAGGVPEAFF
TRBV7-6	-	TRBD1	TRBJ2-7	TGTGCCAGCAGCTCAAGGACAGGGAATAACAACGAGCAGTACTTC	CASSSRTGNNNEQYF
TRBV6-1	many	-	TRBJ2-1	TGTGCCAGCAGATTAGGCCCTGTGGTAGTGAGCTCCTACAATGAGCAGTTCTTC	CASRLGPVVVSSYNEQFF
TRBV5-1	-	-	TRBJ2-7	TGCGCCAGCAGCCGGGACACGGTCTCCTACGAGCAGTACTTC	CASSRDTVSYEQYF
TRBV11-2	few	-	TRBJ2-1	TGTGCCAGCAGCTTATCGGCTAGCAATGAGCAGTTCTTC	CASSLSASNEQFF
TRBV29-1	-	TRBD2	TRBJ2-7	TGCAGCGTTGTTAGGACTAGCGGCTACGAGCAGTACTTC	CSVVRTSGYEQYF
TRBV6-1	-	-	TRBJ2-1	TGTGCCAGCAGCTCCTGGAGGACTTACTACGAGCAGTTCTTC	CASSSWRTYYEQFF
TRBV12-3/TRBV12-4	few	-	TRBJ2-1	TGTGCCAGCAGTTTACGTCTTGCGGGATCAAATGAGCAGTTCTTC	CASSLRLAGSNEQFF
TRBV24-1	many	-	TRBJ2-1	TGTGCCACCAGTGACATACCTCAGGGGAACGAGCAGTTCTTC	CATSDIPQGNEQFF
TRBV6-1	many	TRBD1	TRBJ1-3	TGTGCCAGCACCAACCTTCGGCAGGGACAGAGCTCTGGAAACACCATATATTTT	CASTNLRQGQSSGNTIYF
TRBV20-1	many	-	TRBJ2-1	TGCAGTGCTAGAAGCTCTAGCTGGGGCAATGAGCAGTTCTTC	CSARSSSWGNEQFF
TRBV7-9	many	-	TRBJ1-1	TGTGCCAGCAGCTTAGACCTACAGGGAAGCACTGAAGCTTTCTTT	CASSLDLQGSTEAFF
TRBV9	-	TRBD1	TRBJ2-1	TGTGCCAGCAGCCCGACAGGGGAGATATACAATGAGCAGTTCTTC	CASSPTGEIYNEQFF
TRBV6-1	-	-	TRBJ2-3	TGTGCCAGCAGCAACGGGAGGACAGGGAGCACAGATACGCAGTGTTTT	CASSNGRTGSTDTQCF
TRBV29-1	few	-	TRBJ2-1	TGCAGCGTTCGAGTGAATGAGCAGTTCTTC	CSVRVNEQFF
TRBV5-6	-	-	TRBJ2-7	TGTGCCAGCAGTTTAAGCTCCTACGAGCAGTACTTC	CASSLSSYEQYF
TRBV20-1	many	-	TRBJ2-1	TGCAGTGCTATCCCCCTCGACAATGAGCAGTTCTTC	CSAIPLDNEQFF
TRBV20-1	many	-	TRBJ2-7	TGCAGTGCCGCCACTAGTGCCTACGAGCAGTACTTC	CSAATSAYEQYF
TRBV6-1	medium-sized	-	TRBJ1-5	TGTGCCAGCTCACGACCCGGGGGCAATCAGCCCCAGCATTTT	CASSRPGGNQPQHF
TRBV20-1	few	-	TRBJ2-5	TGCAGTGCTAGAGATTTTATGTCGGGCGTCCGCGAGACCCAGTACTTC	CSARDFMSGVRETQYF
TRBV20-1	-	TRBD2	TRBJ2-2	TGCAGTGCTACTAGCGGAGAGACCGGGGAGCTGTTTTTT	CSATSGETGELFF
TRBV12-3/TRBV12-4	few	-	TRBJ1-2	TGTGCCAGCAGTTTAGGCAGGGAGTTTGGCTACACCTTC	CASSLGREFGYTF
TRBV7-8	-	TRBD1	TRBJ2-3	TGTGCCAGCAGCTTATCACAGGGGGCCAGGAATACGCAGTATTTT	CASSLSQGARNTQYF
TRBV6-6	medium-sized	TRBD2	TRBJ2-3	TGTGCCAGCAGTTACGAGCTAGCGGGAGCCCTGCCGGGGGATACGCAGTATTTT	CASSYELAGALPGDTQYF
TRBV28	medium-sized	-	TRBJ2-7	TGTGCCAGCAGTGGTCGGAGGGGCGGACAGGAGGCCCTCTACGAGCAGTACTTC	CASSGRRGGQEALYEQYF
TRBV7-3	-	-	TRBJ1-2	TGTGCCAGCAGCTTCATCCAGGGATATGGCTACACCTTC	CASSFIQGYGYTF
TRBV5-1	many	TRBD1	TRBJ1-5	TGCGCCAGCAGCTTGGATACAGGGGGAGATCAGCCCCAGCATTTT	CASSLDTGGDQPQHF
TRBV11-3	many	TRBD2	TRBJ2-1	TGTGCCAGCAGCAAGGGGACTAGCGGGAGGGCCGACGAGCAGTTCTTC	CASSKGTSGRADEQFF